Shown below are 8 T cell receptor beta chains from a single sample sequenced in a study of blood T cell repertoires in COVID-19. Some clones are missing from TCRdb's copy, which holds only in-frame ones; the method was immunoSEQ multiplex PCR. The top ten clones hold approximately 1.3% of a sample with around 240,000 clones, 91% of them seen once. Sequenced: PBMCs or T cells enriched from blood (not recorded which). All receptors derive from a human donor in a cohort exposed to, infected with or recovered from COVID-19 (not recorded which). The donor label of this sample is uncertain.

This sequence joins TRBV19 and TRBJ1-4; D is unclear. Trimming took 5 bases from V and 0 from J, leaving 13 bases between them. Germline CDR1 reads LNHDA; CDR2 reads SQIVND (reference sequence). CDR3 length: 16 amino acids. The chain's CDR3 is CASSLDPGATNEKLFF. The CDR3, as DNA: TGTGCCAGTAGTCTCGACCCGGGTGCAACTAATGAAAAACTGTTTTTT.

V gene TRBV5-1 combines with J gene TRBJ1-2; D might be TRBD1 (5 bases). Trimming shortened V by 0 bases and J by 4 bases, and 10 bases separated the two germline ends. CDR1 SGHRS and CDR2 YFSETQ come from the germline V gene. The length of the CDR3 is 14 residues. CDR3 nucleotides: TGCGCCAGCAGCTTGGGACAGTCCCTCTATGGCTACACCTTC. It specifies CASSLGQSLYGYTF.

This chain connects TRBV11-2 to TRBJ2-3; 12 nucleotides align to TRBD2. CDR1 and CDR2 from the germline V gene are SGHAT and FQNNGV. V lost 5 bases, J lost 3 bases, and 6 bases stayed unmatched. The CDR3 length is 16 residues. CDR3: CASSVLTSGGTDTQYF. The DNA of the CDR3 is TGTGCCAGCAGCGTCCTTACTAGCGGGGGGACAGATACGCAGTATTTT.

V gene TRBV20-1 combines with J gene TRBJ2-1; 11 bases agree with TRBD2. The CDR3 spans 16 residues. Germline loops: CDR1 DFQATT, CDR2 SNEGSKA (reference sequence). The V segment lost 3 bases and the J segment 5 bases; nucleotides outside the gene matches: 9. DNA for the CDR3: TGCAGTGCTAGTCGGTTAGCGGGGGGGAAACACAATGAGCAGTTCTTC. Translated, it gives CSASRLAGGKHNEQFF.

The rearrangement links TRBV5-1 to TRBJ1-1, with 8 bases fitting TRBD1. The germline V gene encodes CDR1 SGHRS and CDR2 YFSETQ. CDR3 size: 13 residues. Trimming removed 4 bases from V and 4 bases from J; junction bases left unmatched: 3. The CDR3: CASSVGTGTEAFF. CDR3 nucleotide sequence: TGCGCCAGCAGCGTCGGGACAGGCACTGAAGCTTTCTTT.

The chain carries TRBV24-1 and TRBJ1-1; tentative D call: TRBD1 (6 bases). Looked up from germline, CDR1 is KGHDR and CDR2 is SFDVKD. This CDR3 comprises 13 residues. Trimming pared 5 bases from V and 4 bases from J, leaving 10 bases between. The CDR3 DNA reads TGTGCCACCAGTGCCAGGGGCGCCACTGAAGCTTTCTTT. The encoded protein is CATSARGATEAFF.

CDR3 protein: CASSLVESYEQYF. CDR3 bases: TGTGCCAGCAGCCTTGTCGAGTCCTACGAGCAGTACTTC. The chain links TRBV5-4 to TRBJ2-7, with unresolved D. V was cut by 4 bases and J by 1 base, with 9 bases left in between. This CDR3 has 13 residues. From germline, CDR1 is SGHNT and CDR2 YYREEE (reference sequence). The full variable domain, in which reference TRBV5-4 and TRBJ2-7 provide the parts outside the CDR3, is ETGVTQSPTHLIKTRGQQVTLRCSSQSGHNTVSWYQQALGQGPQFIFQYYREEENGRGNFPPRFSGLQFPNYSSELNVNALELDDSALYLCASSLVESYEQYFGPGTRLTVT.

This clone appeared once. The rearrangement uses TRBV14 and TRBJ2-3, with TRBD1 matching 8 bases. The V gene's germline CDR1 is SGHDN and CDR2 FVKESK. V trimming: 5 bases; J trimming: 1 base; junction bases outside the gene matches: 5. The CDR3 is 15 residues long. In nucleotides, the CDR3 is TGTGCCAGCAGCTTGACAGGGGTGGGCACAGATACGCAGTATTTT. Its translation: CASSLTGVGTDTQYF.